This T cell receptor (beta chain) was sequenced during a study of T cell responses to AZD1222 COVID-19 vaccine. TCRdb's table, derived via immunoSEQ multiplex PCR, lists solely in-frame clones and lacks some. The table records 150,000 or so clones, just under 95% of them present only once. Per germline, CDR1 SGHTA and CDR2 FQGNSA. V gave up 1 base and J gave up 1 base, with 10 bases separating them. The CDR3 has 15 amino acids. Study-wide points: Among vaccine-associated CD4 TCRs, coverage spanned spike, with dominance at 160-218 and 743-854. White British people made up most donors, females outnumbered males, and clonal diversity was possibly underestimated.

This clone was observed once. Antigen unknown. This TCR was sampled from an adult in good health. The specimen was peripheral blood, collected on day 0 of AZD1222 vaccination. The chain links TRBV7-2 to TRBJ1-1; D is unresolved. This CDR3 reads CASSLGQAANTEAFF. The CDR3 nucleotides are TGTGCCAGCAGCTTAGGGCAGGCAGCGAACACTGAAGCTTTCTTT.